This T cell receptor (beta chain) was sequenced in a study of identical twins (dated by TCRdb to the mid-2010s). About the full investigation: The study deep-sequenced TCR alpha and beta repertoires from monozygotic twins, unrelated adults of various ages and cord blood to test whether fetal clonotypes persist. To rule out contamination, the twin experiments were replicated at different times with different library preparation protocols.

Library preparation used 5' RACE. Sequencing instrument: Illumina HiSeq 2000. Template switching introduced a universal primer binding site; the final cDNA contained a unique molecular identifier, enabling accurate counting of TCR cDNA molecules. Specific primers in the conserved constant-segment region were used to synthesize first-strand cDNA for the TCR alpha and beta chains. To control for contamination, every cDNA library was double barcoded, receiving both a SMART-Mk sample barcode and Illumina barcodes. TruSeq adapter sequences, together with Illumina sample barcodes, were added in two successive PCR steps. The TCR alpha and beta cDNA libraries were sequenced on the Illumina HiSeq platform using custom primers. On the study's bioinformatics: Unique molecular identifiers were extracted from raw reads with MiGEC, and CDR3 positions were determined with MiXCR. For each individual, recombination models were inferred using an EM algorithm with the repgenHMM and IGoR tools. Shared clonotypes were analyzed with the tcR package in R, and sharing was normalized by the product of cloneset sizes. Out-of-frame nonproductive sequences were analyzed to study raw recombination free of thymic and clonal selection effects. In TCRdb, the public reads were trimmed at Q25 with fastp and aligned with MiXCR, with productive beta chains retained. One record per CDR3 amino acid sequence lists the most common genes and DNA. The V and J calls and clone size are TCRdb's, not the authors'. This sample has approximately 230,000 distinct CDR3 sequences in its table, and more than 12% of those were observed once. Under 9.5% of the sample is held by the ten biggest clonotypes.

Overall study results and their limits: Compared with coincidental sharing between unrelated individuals, out-of-frame TCR alpha sequences shared between twins had an excess of sequences with low generation probability. In monozygotic twins, out-of-frame TCR alpha sharing was systematically underestimated by recombination models, although the models agreed with sharing between unrelated individuals. Abundant cord blood beta clonotypes had fewer insertions, young adult naive repertoires showed a similar but weaker trend, and memory repertoires showed no such trend. Because the same donors could not be followed over many years, the conclusions relied on cross-sectional statistical analysis. In beta out-of-frame sequences, excess twin sharing was weaker, because having fewer shared sequences lowered the signal-to-noise ratio. Invariant T cells such as MAIT and iNKT could partly confound zero-insertion analyses, though diverse VJ usage argued against this for most clonotypes.

To note about this clonotype: Its binding antigen is unknown. No base qualities exist here, and no much larger clone lies one base off it.

Only healthy Caucasian donors were included. Miltenyi CD45RO+ enrichment and human naive T-cell isolation kits were used to isolate memory (CD45RO+) and naive T cells from PBMC. The origin of this receptor is a woman under 30 in good health. The sequencing sample was made of memory (CD45RO+) T cells sorted from blood. Reading the label with the study, this specimen's cell subset or site is: CD45RO+ enriched T cells.

Here is the DNA: TGCAGTGCTAACCCGGAACTAGCGTTACAAGAGACCCAGTACTTC. This codes for CSANPELALQETQYF. Recombination linked TRBV20-1 to TRBJ2-5, with 7 bases in between that match TRBD2. Via the germline V gene (reference sequence), CDR1 is DFQATT and CDR2 SNEGSKA. V is pruned by 4 bases and J by 2 bases, leaving 10 bases of the junction without a gene match. From the cysteine through the phenylalanine, the CDR3 covers 15 amino acids. Only the CDR3 region is kept as DNA, spanning 45 bases read in frame from base 1.